The source of this T cell receptor beta chain is a study of blood T cell repertoires in COVID-19. Study in general: From the United States, Italy and Spain came samples of acute and convalescent COVID-19. PBMCs, B-cell-depleted T cells, or T cells were the source of the cDNA or gDNA that made up the material.

Germline CDR1 is LNHDA and CDR2 is SQIVND (reference sequence). V lost 8 bases to trimming and J lost 4 bases, with 15 bases between them. The CDR3 is made up of 14 amino acids. The authors' processing: Reference gene primers were amplified, and this amplification served to estimate nucleated cell counts. Here immunoSEQ multiplex PCR was the method, and the copy in TCRdb shows in-frame clones only, minus some. The V and J calls and clone size were taken over from that table, and D and trimming were inferred from the DNA. The data contain about 100,000 clones, roughly 80% of them singletons. This sequence was found in a man aged 55 to 70 with active or convalescent COVID-19. The chain uses TRBV19 and TRBJ1-5; D remains unclear. The sequenced material came from peripheral blood. CDR3 loop: CASSMDGVNQPQHF. The CDR3 DNA is TGTGCCAGTTCCATGGACGGGGTGAATCAGCCCCAGCATTTT. The full variable domain, with the rest looked up from reference TRBV19 and TRBJ1-5, is DGGITQSPKYLFRKEGQNVTLSCEQNLNHDAMYWYRQDPGQGLRLIYYSQIVNDFQKGDIAEGYSVSREKKESFPLTVTSAQKNPTAFYLCASSMDGVNQPQHFGDGTRLSIL.